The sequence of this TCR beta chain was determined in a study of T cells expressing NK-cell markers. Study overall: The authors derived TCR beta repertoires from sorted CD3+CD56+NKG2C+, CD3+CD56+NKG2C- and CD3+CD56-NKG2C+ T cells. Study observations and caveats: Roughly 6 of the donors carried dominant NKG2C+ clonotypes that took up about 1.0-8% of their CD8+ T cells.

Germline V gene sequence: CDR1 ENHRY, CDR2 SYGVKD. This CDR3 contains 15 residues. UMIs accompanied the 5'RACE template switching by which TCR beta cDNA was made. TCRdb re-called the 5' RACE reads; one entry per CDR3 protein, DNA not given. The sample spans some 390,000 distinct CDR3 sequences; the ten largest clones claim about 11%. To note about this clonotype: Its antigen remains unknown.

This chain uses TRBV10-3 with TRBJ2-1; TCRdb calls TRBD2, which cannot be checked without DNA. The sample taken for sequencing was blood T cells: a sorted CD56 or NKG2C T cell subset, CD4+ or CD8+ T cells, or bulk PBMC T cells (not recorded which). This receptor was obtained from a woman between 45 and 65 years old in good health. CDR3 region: CAISGGTSGANEQFF.